What follows are 32 T cell receptor beta chains derived from one specimen sequenced in a study of beta chain features in type 1 diabetes. What was sequenced were expressed TCRB transcripts, since all of the isolated RNA had been reverse transcribed. Assay used: immunoSEQ multiplex PCR; TCRdb lists only in-frame clones, some missing. Among about 130,000 clones listed, 9.2% were seen once. The sequenced sample consisted of central memory CD4+ T cells from blood. The origin of the receptors is a man aged 18 to 29 in good health.

The V and J genes are TRBV7-2 and TRBJ1-4, with D perhaps matching TRBD1 (5 bases). The V gene lost 7 bases and the J gene lost 7 bases, with 13 bases spanning the gap. The CDR3 extends over 13 amino acids. The V gene's germline CDR1 is SGHTA and CDR2 FQGNSA. The CDR3 nucleotides are TGTGCCAGCAATCCCCAGGGTGGTGAAAAACTGTTTTTT. Translated, it gives CASNPQGGEKLFF. Based on the CDR3 plus reference TRBV7-2 and TRBJ1-4, the full variable domain is GAGVSQSPSNKVTEKGKDVELRCDPISGHTALYWYRQSLGQGLEFLIYFQGNSAPDKSGLPSDRFSAERTGGSVSTLTIQRTQQEDSAVYLCASNPQGGEKLFFGSGTQLSVL.

CDR3 sequence (DNA): TGTGCCAGCAGGTTCGGGGGGGCGAACACCGGGGAGCTGTTTTTT. This sequence encodes CASRFGGANTGELFF. The chain couples TRBV9 to TRBJ2-2, with 8 bases matching TRBD2. After removal of 5 bases from V and 0 bases from J, the junction contained 3 bases not matched to a gene. CDR1 SGDLS and CDR2 YYNGEE come from the germline V gene. The CDR3 consists of 15 residues.

V gene TRBV19 combines with J gene TRBJ2-4; D perhaps matches TRBD2 (7 bases). Trimming left V 6 bases short and J 2 bases short, with 17 bases between. CDR1 LNHDA and CDR2 SQIVND come from the germline V gene (reference sequence). The CDR3 has 16 amino acids. The CDR3 sequence is CASRTTGRVTKNIQYF. The CDR3 DNA sequence: TGTGCCAGTAGGACAACAGGGAGGGTAACCAAAAACATTCAGTACTTC.

This clone was seen a few times. The chain uses TRBV7-2 and TRBJ1-2; 8 bases line up with TRBD1. V trimming: 5 bases; J trimming: 8 bases; junction bases outside the gene matches: 4. Looked up from germline, CDR1 is SGHTA and CDR2 is FQGNSA. The CDR3 loop spans 12 amino acids. CDR3 residues: CASSHRGEGYTF. The CDR3 bases are TGTGCCAGCAGCCACAGGGGGGAGGGCTACACCTTC.

The chain combines TRBV19 with TRBJ2-6; maybe TRBD1 (6 bases). Germline V gives CDR1 LNHDA, CDR2 SQIVND (reference sequence). CDR3 size: 15 residues. The V gene lost 3 bases and the J gene lost 1 base, with 7 bases spanning the gap. This CDR3 is CASSIQGSGANVLTF. As DNA, the CDR3 is TGTGCCAGTAGTATTCAGGGGTCTGGGGCCAACGTCCTGACTTTC.

This clone showed up just a few times. The chain combines TRBV9 with TRBJ2-7, with 9 bases lining up with TRBD1. The V gene's germline CDR1 is SGDLS and CDR2 YYNGEE. The CDR3 extends over 15 amino acids. J was trimmed by 4 bases and V by 0 bases; bases with no gene match: 5. Written as DNA, the CDR3 is TGTGCCAGCAGCGTAGCCGGGACAGGGAAATACGAGCAGTACTTC. This gives the protein CASSVAGTGKYEQYF.

J is TRBJ2-1 and V is TRBV9, with 9 positions matching TRBD2. CDR1 is SGDLS and CDR2 is YYNGEE in the germline V gene. CDR3 length: 17 residues. The J segment lost 8 bases and the V segment lost 0 bases, leaving 12 bases of the junction unmatched. The CDR3 nucleotides read TGTGCCAGCAGCGTAGCCCTTTCGGCTAGCGGGGTCGATGAGCAGTTCTTC. Translating it yields CASSVALSASGVDEQFF.

This clone was counted between two and nine times. The chain is built from TRBV7-9 and TRBJ2-7; 10 bases map to TRBD1. The CDR3 spans 18 residues. V shed 4 bases, J shed 5 bases, and the junction held 17 bases outside the gene matches. CDR1 and CDR2 (germline): SEHNR, FQNEAQ (reference sequence). CDR3 loop: CASSSRVGEGTGDHEQYF. The CDR3, as DNA: TGTGCCAGCAGCTCGCGGGTGGGTGAGGGGACAGGGGACCACGAGCAGTACTTC. Complete variable domain (other parts from reference TRBV7-9 and TRBJ2-7): DTGVSQNPRHKITKRGQNVTFRCDPISEHNRLYWYRQTLGQGPEFLTYFQNEAQLEKSRLLSDRFSAERPKGSFSTLEIQRTEQGDSAMYLCASSSRVGEGTGDHEQYFGPGTRLTVT.

This clone was detected a few times. The V call is TRBV7-9, the J call TRBJ1-2, with TRBD1 matching over 9 bases. CDR3 length: 13 amino acids. In germline, CDR1 is SEHNR, CDR2 FQNEAQ (reference sequence). The trim removed 4 bases at V and 5 bases at J, leaving 2 bases unmatched. CDR3 in amino acids: CASSSGQGYGYTF. The DNA of the CDR3 is TGTGCCAGCAGCTCGGGACAGGGTTATGGCTACACCTTC.

There are a few counts of this clone. The chain joins TRBV7-2 to TRBJ2-1, with 7 positions matching TRBD1. The length of the CDR3 is 16 residues. CDR1 SGHTA and CDR2 FQGNSA come from the germline V gene. The J segment lost 2 bases and the V segment lost 6 bases, leaving 10 bases of the junction unmatched. CDR3 sequence reads: CASRPGQDGAYNEQFF. The CDR3 DNA follows: TGTGCCAGCAGACCCGGACAGGACGGAGCCTACAATGAGCAGTTCTTC.

This rearrangement joins TRBV28 to TRBJ2-2, with D possibly being TRBD2 (6 bases). This CDR3 has 14 residues. Trimming pared 6 bases from V and 7 bases from J, leaving 15 bases between. The germline gives CDR1 MDHEN, CDR2 SYDVKM. CDR3 DNA: TGTGCCAGCAGCCCTGGAGGGCTTAACGGGGAGCTGTTTTTT. Its translation: CASSPGGLNGELFF.

The chain links TRBV4-2 to TRBJ1-1; D remains unclear. CDR3 length equals 14 residues. Trimming stripped 0 bases from V and 7 bases from J, with 12 bases between. Germline assignment: CDR1 LGHNA and CDR2 YNFKEQ. The chain's CDR3 is CASSQDGTEGEAFF. CDR3 DNA sequence: TGTGCCAGCAGCCAAGATGGCACCGAGGGTGAAGCTTTCTTT.

This chain connects TRBV5-6 to TRBJ2-5, with TRBD1 matching over 8 bases. CDR3 length: 15 amino acids. Unmatched junction bases numbered 7, after V lost 2 bases and J lost 4 bases. CDR1 and CDR2 (germline): SGHDT, YYEEEE. DNA of the CDR3: TGTGCCAGCAGCTTAGGGACAGGTCGGCGAGAGACCCAGTACTTC. Translating it yields CASSLGTGRRETQYF. The whole variable domain, remainder taken from reference TRBV5-6 and TRBJ2-5, is DAGVTQSPTHLIKTRGQQVTLRCSPKSGHDTVSWYQQALGQGPQFIFQYYEEEERQRGNFPDRFSGHQFPNYSSELNVNALLLGDSALYLCASSLGTGRRETQYFGPGTRLLVL.

This clone was counted between two and nine times. This chain uses TRBV28 with TRBJ1-5; 9 nucleotides align to TRBD1. The V segment lost 6 bases and the J segment 7 bases; nucleotides outside the gene matches: 7. This CDR3 contains 14 residues. CDR1 and CDR2 from the germline V gene are MDHEN and SYDVKM. The CDR3 spells CASREQGARQPQHF. The CDR3 DNA reads TGTGCCAGCAGAGAACAGGGGGCGCGGCAGCCCCAGCATTTT. Supplemented by reference TRBV28 and TRBJ1-5, the full variable domain reads DVKVTQSSRYLVKRTGEKVFLECVQDMDHENMFWYRQDPGLGLRLIYFSYDVKMKEKGDIPEGYSVSREKKERFSLILESASTNQTSMYLCASREQGARQPQHFGDGTRLSIL.

The chain is built from TRBV9 and TRBJ1-2; D remains ambiguous. CDR1 is SGDLS, CDR2 YYNGEE, per germline. With 0 bases removed from V and 8 bases from J, the gap between germline ends came to 14 bases. The CDR3 length is 14 residues. The CDR3, as DNA: TGTGCCAGCAGCGTAGCTACCCGGGTGGAAGGCTACACCTTC. This encodes CASSVATRVEGYTF.

This clone was observed a handful of times. The V call is TRBV7-2, the J call TRBJ2-5, with TRBD2 as a possible D gene (5 bases). The CDR3 is 15 amino acids. Germline V lookup: CDR1 SGHTA, CDR2 FQGNSA. V gave up 5 bases and J gave up 5 bases, with 18 bases separating them. The chain's CDR3 is CASSLTWLARETQYF. The CDR3 region has the DNA TGTGCCAGCAGCCTTACGTGGCTAGCTCGGGAGACCCAGTACTTC.

Many counts were recorded for this clone. This chain links TRBV18 with TRBJ2-7; 9 positions match TRBD1. CDR3 length equals 15 residues. Germline CDR1 is KGHSH and CDR2 is LQKENI. V lost 6 bases, J lost 6 bases, and 12 bases stayed unmatched. In DNA form, the CDR3 reads TGTGCCAGCTCTAAAGGGGGACAGGGATCGAGCGAGCAGTACTTC. It specifies CASSKGGQGSSEQYF.

This clone was counted between two and nine times. V gene TRBV27 combines with J gene TRBJ1-5; D unresolved. The CDR3 runs 16 residues. Germline CDR1 reads MNHEY; CDR2 reads SMNVEV (reference sequence). Trimming removed 2 bases at V and 0 bases at J, with 11 bases between. The CDR3 DNA is TGTGCCAGCAGTTTAAGCGGCGGGGTTAGCAATCAGCCCCAGCATTTT. It yields the protein CASSLSGGVSNQPQHF.

Only a few counts were recorded for this clone. The V gene is TRBV5-4, the J gene TRBJ1-2; 11 nucleotides match TRBD1. The trim removed 4 bases at V and 4 bases at J, leaving 6 bases unmatched. Germline loops: CDR1 SGHNT, CDR2 YYREEE (reference sequence). The CDR3 is 15 residues long. The CDR3: CASSPGQGDSYGYTF. As DNA, the CDR3 is TGTGCCAGCAGCCCGGGACAGGGGGATTCCTATGGCTACACCTTC. Full variable domain (remainder filled in from reference TRBV5-4 and TRBJ1-2): ETGVTQSPTHLIKTRGQQVTLRCSSQSGHNTVSWYQQALGQGPQFIFQYYREEENGRGNFPPRFSGLQFPNYSSELNVNALELDDSALYLCASSPGQGDSYGYTFGSGTRLTVV.

This clone was seen a handful of times. The genes are TRBV18 and TRBJ1-4; the match to TRBD1 covers 7 bases. After removal of 5 bases from V and 2 bases from J, the junction contained 5 bases not matched to a gene. CDR3 length: 15 residues. CDR1 and CDR2 (germline): KGHSH, LQKENI. DNA of the CDR3: TGTGCCAGCTCAGGAACCAGGGGGACTAATGAAAAACTGTTTTTT. Residues: CASSGTRGTNEKLFF.

This clone was seen only a few times. This sequence joins TRBV30 and TRBJ2-4, with D hard to call. The germline V and J ends were trimmed by 2 bases and 0 bases, with 11 bases remaining between them. This CDR3 is 15 amino acids long. Germline CDR1 GTSNPN, CDR2 SVGIG (reference sequence). The CDR3 reads CAWSLPGLAKNIQYF. The CDR3 DNA is TGTGCCTGGAGTCTGCCAGGCCTAGCCAAAAACATTCAGTACTTC. Drawing the rest from reference TRBV30 and TRBJ2-4, the complete variable domain is SQTIHQWPATLVQPVGSPLSLECTVEGTSNPNLYWYRQAAGRGLQLLFYSVGIGQISSEVPQNLSASRPQDRQFILSSKKLLLSDSGFYLCAWSLPGLAKNIQYFGAGTRLSVL.

V usage is TRBV6-1 and J usage is TRBJ2-7, with D possibly matching TRBD1 (5 bases). Germline CDR1 MNHNS, CDR2 SASEGT. The V gene lost 5 bases and the J gene lost 6 bases, with 14 bases spanning the gap. There are 13 residues in the CDR3. CDR3 coding DNA: TGTGCCAGCAGTTCCCTCGACAGAGGCGAGCAGTACTTC. Amino acids: CASSSLDRGEQYF.

This clone was recorded a few times. This sequence joins TRBV5-1 and TRBJ1-1; D might be TRBD1 (5 bases). CDR1 and CDR2 from the germline V gene are SGHRS and YFSETQ. The CDR3 is made up of 14 amino acids. The ends were cut back, 3 bases at V and 1 base at J, with 10 bases in the middle. The CDR3 protein is CASSSAGGNTEAFF. DNA of the CDR3: TGCGCCAGCAGCTCTGCGGGGGGGAACACTGAAGCTTTCTTT.

This clone came up a few times. This rearrangement joins TRBV19 to TRBJ2-7, with D possibly TRBD1 on 5 matching bases. Trimming stripped 4 bases from V and 4 bases from J, with 8 bases between. CDR1 LNHDA and CDR2 SQIVND come from the germline V gene (reference sequence). The CDR3 sequence is 12 residues long. CDR3 region: CASSTSGYEQYF. CDR3 nucleotide sequence: TGTGCCAGTAGTACTTCAGGGTACGAGCAGTACTTC.

The chain uses TRBV30 and TRBJ1-1; D is unresolved. This CDR3 is built from 12 residues. From germline, CDR1 is GTSNPN and CDR2 SVGIG (reference sequence). V dropped 2 bases and J dropped 11 bases, with 15 bases sitting between them. CDR3 sequence (DNA): TGTGCCTGGAGTCTTTATGGGCTTGCGGCTTTCTTT. It translates to CAWSLYGLAAFF.

This clone has just a few counts. The CDR3 DNA reads TGTGCCAGCCTCCAGGGGAGAGACTACGAGCAGTACTTC. Translation: CASLQGRDYEQYF. The chain is built from TRBV28 and TRBJ2-7, with D possibly matching TRBD1 (6 bases). Germline V CDR1 and CDR2: MDHEN, SYDVKM. Trimming removed 8 bases at V and 3 bases at J, with 14 bases between. The CDR3 has 13 amino acids. The full variable domain, rest sourced from reference TRBV28 and TRBJ2-7, is DVKVTQSSRYLVKRTGEKVFLECVQDMDHENMFWYRQDPGLGLRLIYFSYDVKMKEKGDIPEGYSVSREKKERFSLILESASTNQTSMYLCASLQGRDYEQYFGPGTRLTVT.

The chain links TRBV30 to TRBJ1-2; 7 bases match TRBD1. CDR3 length equals 11 residues. The germline V gene has CDR1 GTSNPN and CDR2 SVGIG (reference sequence). With V trimmed by 5 bases and J by 5 bases, 2 bases remained unmatched. The CDR3 region is CAWDRVYGYTF. In nucleotides, the CDR3 is TGTGCCTGGGACAGGGTGTATGGCTACACCTTC.

The genes are TRBV28 and TRBJ2-3, with TRBD2 matching over 11 bases. J gave up 2 bases and V 0 bases, and 4 bases lay outside the gene matches. The CDR3 is 17 amino acids. Germline V gives CDR1 MDHEN, CDR2 SYDVKM. Here the CDR3 reads CASSLWASGGSTDTQYF. The CDR3 DNA reads TGTGCCAGCAGTTTATGGGCTAGCGGGGGGTCCACAGATACGCAGTATTTT.

This chain joins TRBV11-2 and TRBJ1-3; no reliable D call. V gave up 5 bases and J gave up 8 bases, with 10 bases separating them. Germline V lookup: CDR1 SGHAT, CDR2 FQNNGV. CDR3 length: 12 residues. The CDR3 region has the DNA TGTGCCAGCAGCCAACGGGTGGACACCATATATTTT. Translated: CASSQRVDTIYF. Drawing the rest from reference TRBV11-2 and TRBJ1-3, the complete variable domain is EAGVAQSPRYKIIEKRQSVAFWCNPISGHATLYWYQQILGQGPKLLIQFQNNGVVDDSQLPKDRFSAERLKGVDSTLKIQPAKLEDSAVYLCASSQRVDTIYFGEGSWLTVV.

This chain joins TRBV4-2 and TRBJ1-5; D unresolved. This CDR3 is built from 15 residues. Germline CDR1 and CDR2: LGHNA and YNFKEQ. Between the trimmed V and J ends, which lost 0 bases and 7 bases, there was a span of 13 bases. CDR3 residues: CASSQDYGLTQPQHF. For the CDR3, the DNA is TGTGCCAGCAGCCAAGATTACGGGTTAACCCAGCCCCAGCATTTT.

This clone was counted only a few times. This sequence joins TRBV6-6 and TRBJ1-4; no definite D call. Looked up from germline, CDR1 is MNHNY and CDR2 is SVGAGI (reference sequence). The CDR3 runs 13 residues. The germline V and J ends were trimmed by 8 bases and 4 bases, with 11 bases remaining between them. For the CDR3, the DNA is TGTGCCAGCGCCCAACAGCTTAATGAAAAACTGTTTTTT. Protein product: CASAQQLNEKLFF.

V and J are TRBV5-1 and TRBJ1-2; TRBD1 agrees at 7 bases. Germline V gene sequence: CDR1 SGHRS, CDR2 YFSETQ. There are 14 residues in the CDR3. Trimming took 4 bases from V and 5 from J; bases not matched to a gene: 8. The CDR3 protein is CASSPGQTRYGYTF. The CDR3 nucleotides are TGCGCCAGCAGCCCGGGACAGACCAGATATGGCTACACCTTC.